This passage covers 23 T cell receptor beta chains from one sample sequenced in a study of T cells in localized non-small cell lung cancer. The table came from immunoSEQ multiplex PCR; TCRdb's copy has only in-frame clones and leaves some out. Here the sample spans approximately 61,000 clones, roughly 90% being singletons. The material was peripheral blood, obtained before any cancer treatment. The receptors come from a woman aged 40-69 years with stage I lung adenocarcinoma.

The chain joins TRBV6-5 to TRBJ2-2, with D possibly being TRBD2 (5 bases). CDR1 and CDR2 from the germline V gene are MNHEY and SVGAGI. The ends were cut back, 8 bases at V and 7 bases at J, with 17 bases in the middle. This CDR3 is 14 amino acids long. Written as DNA, the CDR3 is TGTGCCAGCGGAGAGGACTCCTGGGGCGGGGAGCTGTTTTTT. Protein sequence: CASGEDSWGGELFF.

A few counts support this clone. V gene TRBV2 combines with J gene TRBJ2-7; 11 bases fit TRBD2. J lost 4 bases, V lost 0 bases, and 2 bases had no gene match. Germline CDR1 is SNHLY and CDR2 is FYNNEI. This CDR3 has 15 amino acids. CDR3 residues: CASSEALAGAYEQYF. The CDR3 DNA sequence: TGTGCCAGCAGTGAAGCACTAGCGGGGGCGTACGAGCAGTACTTC. The variable domain in full, with the rest retrieved from reference TRBV2 and TRBJ2-7, is EPEVTQTPSHQVTQMGQEVILRCVPISNHLYFYWYRQILGQKVEFLVSFYNNEISEKSEIFDDQFSVERPDGSNFTLKIRSTKLEDSAMYFCASSEALAGAYEQYFGPGTRLTVT.

V gene TRBV27 combines with J gene TRBJ2-7; no reliable D call. The CDR3 totals 14 residues. Per germline, CDR1 MNHEY and CDR2 SMNVEV (reference sequence). Trimming removed 0 bases at V and 4 bases at J, with 10 bases between. The CDR3 here is CASSLSKKSYEQYF. The CDR3 region has the DNA TGTGCCAGCAGTTTATCGAAAAAGTCTTACGAGCAGTACTTC.

The chain couples TRBV5-1 to TRBJ2-2; unclear D gene. Germline loops: CDR1 SGHRS, CDR2 YFSETQ. Trimming shortened V by 4 bases and J by 2 bases, and 12 bases separated the two germline ends. CDR3 length equals 15 residues. The CDR3: CASSARTSNTGELFF. CDR3 DNA: TGCGCCAGCAGCGCACGGACCTCTAACACCGGGGAGCTGTTTTTT. The entire variable domain, with the rest obtained from reference TRBV5-1 and TRBJ2-2, is as follows: KAGVTQTPRYLIKTRGQQVTLSCSPISGHRSVSWYQQTPGQGLQFLFEYFSETQRNKGNFPGRFSGRQFSNSRSEMNVSTLELGDSALYLCASSARTSNTGELFFGEGSRLTVL.

The chain joins TRBV30 to TRBJ1-2; the D is unclear. Germline assignment: CDR1 GTSNPN and CDR2 SVGIG (reference sequence). V was trimmed by 4 bases and J by 8 bases, leaving 17 bases between them. This CDR3 has 13 amino acids. This CDR3 reads CAWTLGLRRGYTF. In nucleotides, the CDR3 is TGTGCCTGGACGCTCGGGCTCCGGAGGGGCTACACCTTC.

The rearrangement uses TRBV9 and TRBJ1-1; D call uncertain. V lost 4 bases and J lost 2, with 9 bases in between. From germline, CDR1 is SGDLS and CDR2 YYNGEE. The CDR3 is made up of 13 amino acids. The CDR3 sequence: CASSSEGNTEAFF. The CDR3, as DNA: TGTGCCAGCAGCTCAGAGGGTAACACTGAAGCTTTCTTT. Looking up the rest from reference TRBV9 and TRBJ1-1 gives the full variable domain: DSGVTQTPKHLITATGQRVTLRCSPRSGDLSVYWYQQSLDQGLQFLIQYYNGEERAKGNILERFSAQQFPDLHSELNLSSLELGDSALYFCASSSEGNTEAFFGQGTRLTVV.

In this sample, this clone turned up once. This chain connects TRBV28 to TRBJ1-3; 7 positions agree with TRBD1. There are 13 residues in the CDR3. With 7 bases clipped from V and 4 bases from J, the junction kept 4 bases outside the gene matches. Germline loops: CDR1 MDHEN, CDR2 SYDVKM. The CDR3 is CASMGTVGNTIYF. The CDR3 region has the DNA TGTGCCAGCATGGGGACAGTAGGAAACACCATATATTTT.

The chain recombines TRBV7-9 with TRBJ2-7, with TRBD1 matching over 9 bases. V dropped 5 bases and J dropped 4; count of bases not matched to a gene: 9. CDR1 is SEHNR, CDR2 FQNEAQ, per germline (reference sequence). This CDR3 spans 15 amino acids. CDR3 coding DNA: TGTGCCAGCAGCGGTCGACAGGGGGAACCTTACGAGCAGTACTTC. Translated: CASSGRQGEPYEQYF.

This sequence joins TRBV19 and TRBJ2-3, with D possibly matching TRBD1 (5 bases). Germline V gene sequence: CDR1 LNHDA, CDR2 SQIVND (reference sequence). This CDR3 comprises 11 residues. V was pared by 9 bases and J by 6 bases, with 10 bases between. The CDR3 nucleotides read TGTGCCAGCGACCAGGGCGATACGCAGTATTTT. Amino acids: CASDQGDTQYF.

V usage is TRBV5-1 and J usage is TRBJ2-1; D may be TRBD1 (6 bases). CDR3 length: 14 residues. V was trimmed by 4 bases and J by 8 bases, leaving 16 bases between them. Germline loops: CDR1 SGHRS, CDR2 YFSETQ. The CDR3 loop is CASSPRLQGHEQFF. CDR3 nucleotide sequence: TGCGCCAGCAGCCCCAGACTACAGGGCCATGAGCAGTTCTTC. Full variable domain (rest looked up from reference TRBV5-1 and TRBJ2-1): KAGVTQTPRYLIKTRGQQVTLSCSPISGHRSVSWYQQTPGQGLQFLFEYFSETQRNKGNFPGRFSGRQFSNSRSEMNVSTLELGDSALYLCASSPRLQGHEQFFGPGTRLTVL.

The chain uses TRBV7-9 and TRBJ2-3; D not certain. Per the germline V gene, CDR1 is SEHNR and CDR2 is FQNEAQ (reference sequence). The CDR3 is made up of 13 amino acids. With 0 bases removed from V and 4 bases from J, the gap between germline ends came to 5 bases. The CDR3 region has the DNA TGTGCCAGCAGCTTAGCTAGTTCAGATACGCAGTATTTT. Its translation is CASSLASSDTQYF.

The chain links TRBV28 to TRBJ1-6; the D is unclear. This CDR3 contains 14 residues. CDR1 is MDHEN and CDR2 is SYDVKM in the germline V gene. Trimming stripped 6 bases from V and 7 bases from J, with 13 bases between. The CDR3 region is CASRPVRINSPLHF. Written as DNA, the CDR3 is TGTGCCAGCAGGCCCGTTCGAATCAATTCACCCCTCCACTTT.

CDR3 region: CSVEGGPTNEKLFF. The CDR3 DNA follows: TGCAGCGTTGAGGGGGGTCCAACTAATGAAAAACTGTTTTTT. V is TRBV29-1 and J is TRBJ1-4; D possibly corresponds to TRBD1 (5 bases). CDR3 size: 14 residues. The ends were cut back, 3 bases at V and 0 bases at J, with 8 bases in the middle. Germline V gene lookup returns CDR1 SQVTM and CDR2 ANQGSEA. Filled out from reference TRBV29-1 and TRBJ1-4, the complete variable domain reads SAVISQKPSRDICQRGTSLTIQCQVDSQVTMMFWYRQQPGQSLTLIATANQGSEATYESGFVIDKFPISRPNLTFSTLTVSNMSPEDSSIYLCSVEGGPTNEKLFFGSGTQLSVL.

The chain joins TRBV19 to TRBJ2-5, with a possible D match to TRBD2 (6 bases). Trimming shortened V by 0 bases and J by 2 bases, and 7 bases separated the two germline ends. This CDR3 is built from 14 residues. The V gene's germline CDR1 is LNHDA and CDR2 SQIVND (reference sequence). The CDR3 sequence: CASSIDRGQETQYF. The CDR3 DNA reads as TGTGCCAGTAGTATAGACCGGGGGCAAGAGACCCAGTACTTC.

This clone was picked up one time. The chain is built from TRBV7-6 and TRBJ2-5, with D possibly being TRBD1 or TRBD2 (5 bases each). The CDR3 is 13 residues long. From germline, CDR1 is SGHVS and CDR2 FNYEAQ. V lost 1 base, J lost 4 bases, and 7 bases lay in between. CDR3 sequence: CASSLVGGETQYF. CDR3 in DNA: TGTGCCAGCAGCTTAGTTGGGGGAGAGACCCAGTACTTC.

J is TRBJ2-2 and V is TRBV29-1; D is possibly TRBD1 (5 bases). The CDR3 spans 13 residues. Germline CDR1 reads SQVTM; CDR2 reads ANQGSEA. V was clipped by 7 bases and J by 6 bases, with 15 bases between them. This CDR3 is CSARTSGPGELFF. CDR3 bases: TGCAGCGCCCGGACATCAGGGCCCGGGGAGCTGTTTTTT.

This chain joins TRBV6-5 and TRBJ1-2; tentatively, D is TRBD1 (5 bases). CDR3 size: 13 residues. The V and J ends lost 0 bases and 7 bases respectively, with 9 bases between them. CDR1 MNHEY and CDR2 SVGAGI come from the germline V gene. In DNA, the CDR3 is TGTGCCAGCAGTTACTCAACAGGCGGTGGCTACACCTTC. Residues: CASSYSTGGGYTF.

V and J are TRBV2 and TRBJ2-7; a possible D gene is TRBD1 (6 bases). V was trimmed by 3 bases and J by 3 bases, leaving 18 bases between them. Germline V gene lookup returns CDR1 SNHLY and CDR2 FYNNEI. The length of the CDR3 is 16 residues. The CDR3 coding sequence is TGTGCCAGCAGTGACGGTGCTTGGGGGCGAGTCTACGAGCAGTACTTC. It yields the protein CASSDGAWGRVYEQYF.

The chain joins TRBV12-5 to TRBJ2-7; D assignment may be TRBD1 or TRBD2 (7 bases each). Per germline, CDR1 LGHNT and CDR2 FRNRAP. The CDR3 totals 16 residues. Trimming shortened V by 5 bases and J by 4 bases, and 21 bases separated the two germline ends. The CDR3 DNA sequence: TGTGCTAGTGGTCCGGGGGGACAGTTCATTGCTTACGAGCAGTACTTC. Amino acids: CASGPGGQFIAYEQYF.

This clone appeared once. The rearrangement uses TRBV13 and TRBJ2-7, with D uncertain. The CDR3 consists of 16 residues. The germline V and J ends were trimmed by 5 bases and 0 bases, with 17 bases remaining between them. Germline values: CDR1 PRHDT, CDR2 FYEKMQ (reference sequence). The CDR3 loop reads CASSPRTGPFSYEQYF. CDR3 nucleotide sequence: TGTGCCAGCAGCCCACGGACCGGCCCGTTCTCCTACGAGCAGTACTTC.

This clone showed up just a few times. The J gene is TRBJ2-2, the V gene TRBV5-4; 12 bases line up with TRBD2. V was pared by 0 bases and J by 2 bases, with 5 bases of the junction left unmatched. This CDR3 spans 18 amino acids. Germline CDR1 and CDR2: SGHNT and YYREEE (reference sequence). CDR3 nucleotides: TGTGCCAGCAGCTTGGGACTAGCGGGGGCCATTAACACCGGGGAGCTGTTTTTT. Translating it yields CASSLGLAGAINTGELFF.

The chain recombines TRBV30 with TRBJ1-2; 8 bases map to TRBD1. J lost 4 bases, V lost 3 bases, and 4 bases had no gene match. The CDR3 is made up of 13 amino acids. The germline gives CDR1 GTSNPN, CDR2 SVGIG (reference sequence). The CDR3 DNA follows: TGTGCCTGGAGCCGACAGGGGAGCTATGGCTACACCTTC. Translating gives CAWSRQGSYGYTF.

The rearrangement joins TRBV11-3 to TRBJ2-3; D gene uncertain. V lost 1 base and J lost 2, with 10 bases in between. Germline V CDR1 and CDR2: SGHNT, YENEEA. CDR3 length: 15 residues. CDR3 nucleotides: TGTGCCAGCAGCTTAGCGGGTGTCAACACAGATACGCAGTATTTT. It codes for CASSLAGVNTDTQYF.